Sequencing of this TCR beta chain was carried out in a study of shared clonotypes between healthy human individuals. Study results and caveats: A handful of donors had roughly 5.2% of their naive CD4 clonotypes in common. As a rule, naive subsets had a larger estimated richness than memory subsets.

The data were produced by immunoSEQ multiplex PCR, yet TCRdb's version contains in-frame clones alone and is incomplete. Of some 1 million clones listed, about 75% are singletons. V lost 4 bases and J lost 0, with 10 bases in between. CDR3 length: 14 residues. Germline V CDR1 and CDR2: SGHNT, YYREEE (reference sequence). Regarding this clone: The antigen remains undetermined.

Everyone who donated was a Caucasian adult who lived in Nashville, Tennessee. Subsets obtained from CD4+ cells comprised CD45RA+ naive and CD45RA-negative memory cells. The source is a man aged 18 to 29 in good health. The chain joins TRBV5-4 to TRBJ1-1; D is perhaps TRBD1 (6 bases). Sequencing was performed on memory CD4+ T cells sorted from blood. Indicated subset: CD45RA-negative fraction. CDR3 protein: CASSIGTLNTEAFF. The CDR3 region has the DNA TGTGCCAGCAGCATTGGGACACTGAACACTGAAGCTTTCTTT.